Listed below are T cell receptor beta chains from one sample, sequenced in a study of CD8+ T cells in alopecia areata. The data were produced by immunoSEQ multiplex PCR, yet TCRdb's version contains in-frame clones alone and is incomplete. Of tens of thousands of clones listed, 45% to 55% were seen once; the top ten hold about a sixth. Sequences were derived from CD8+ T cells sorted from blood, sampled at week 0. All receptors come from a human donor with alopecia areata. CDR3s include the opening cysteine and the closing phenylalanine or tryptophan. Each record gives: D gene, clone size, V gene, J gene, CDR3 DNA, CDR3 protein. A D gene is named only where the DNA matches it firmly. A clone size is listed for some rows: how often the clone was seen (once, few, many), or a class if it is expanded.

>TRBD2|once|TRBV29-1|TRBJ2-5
TGCAGCGTTCGAGGAACAACCGGGACTAGCGGGCCCGAAGAGACCCAGTACTTC
CSVRGTTGTSGPEETQYF
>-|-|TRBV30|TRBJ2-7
TGTGCCTGGAGTGTCGGCGGGGCCTACGAGCAGTACTTC
CAWSVGGAYEQYF
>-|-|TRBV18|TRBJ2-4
TGTGCCAGCTCACCACCGGATGAAAACATTCAGTACTTC
CASSPPDENIQYF
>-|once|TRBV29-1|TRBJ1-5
TGCAGCGTTGAGGAGGGCGCCAATCAGCCCCAGCATTTT
CSVEEGANQPQHF
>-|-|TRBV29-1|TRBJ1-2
TGCAGTGTTGGGGGTGCGGCTGACTATGGCTACACCTTC
CSVGGAADYGYTF
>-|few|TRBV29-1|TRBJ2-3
TGCAGCGTGGCTCTGATCGAAGGCAGAGATACGCAGTATTTT
CSVALIEGRDTQYF
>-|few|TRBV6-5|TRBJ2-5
TGTGCCAGCAGAGCGTACCAAGAGACCCAGTACTTC
CASRAYQETQYF
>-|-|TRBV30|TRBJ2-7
TGTGCCTGGAGTCCGGTGGGGAGGCCCTACGAGCAGTACTTC
CAWSPVGRPYEQYF
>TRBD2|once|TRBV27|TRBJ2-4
TGTGCCAGCAGTTTCGGTAGCGGGAGGGCCTCGAACATTCAGTACTTC
CASSFGSGRASNIQYF
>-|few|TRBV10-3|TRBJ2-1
TGTGCCATCAGTGAGAGGAGCAATGAGCAGTTCTTC
CAISERSNEQFF
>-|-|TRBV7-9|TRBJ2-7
TGTGCCAGCAGCTTACTGCGGAACCTTGACGAGCAGTACTTC
CASSLLRNLDEQYF
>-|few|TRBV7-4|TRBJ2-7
TGTGCCAGCAGCAGTGGTGGCAATTACTACGAGCAGTACTTC
CASSSGGNYYEQYF
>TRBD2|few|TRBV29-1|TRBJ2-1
TGCAGCGTTGAAGGGAGCGGGAGGGGAACCTACAATGAGCAGTTCTTC
CSVEGSGRGTYNEQFF
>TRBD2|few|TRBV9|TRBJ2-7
TGTGCCAGCAGCGTAGGGACTAGCGGGGGGCCATCCGAGCAGTACTTC
CASSVGTSGGPSEQYF
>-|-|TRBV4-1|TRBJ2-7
TGCGCCAGCAGCCAAGGGCTCGACTCCTACGAGCAGTACTTC
CASSQGLDSYEQYF
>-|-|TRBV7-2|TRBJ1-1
TGTGCCAGCAGCTCGAGCGTGGGGTACACTGAAGCTTTCTTT
CASSSSVGYTEAFF
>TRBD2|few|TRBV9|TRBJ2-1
TGTGCCAGCAGCAGCCGCGGGAGGGCCGCCGATGAGCAGTTCTTC
CASSSRGRAADEQFF
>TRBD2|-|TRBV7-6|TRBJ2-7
TGTGCCAGCAGCAAACTAGCGGGAGGGCCCAACGAGCAGTACTTC
CASSKLAGGPNEQYF
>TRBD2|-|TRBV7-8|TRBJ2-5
TGTGCCAGCAGCCCTAGCCCTAGCGGGGAGACCCAGTACTTC
CASSPSPSGETQYF
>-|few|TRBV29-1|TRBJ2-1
TGCAGCGTGCATGGTGCCCTCCGCCTAGGGATCGGGGCGTCCTACAATGAGCAGTTCTTC
CSVHGALRLGIGASYNEQFF
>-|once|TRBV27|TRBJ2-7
TGTGCCACCATATCTTATACTGGTCGGGGCTACGAGCAGTACTTC
CATISYTGRGYEQYF
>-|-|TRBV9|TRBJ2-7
TGTGCCAGCAGCCCAGGCAGGGCCGCGTCCTACGAGCAGTACTTC
CASSPGRAASYEQYF
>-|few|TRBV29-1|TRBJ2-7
TGCAGCGTTTCCGAGGGGTACGAGCAGTACTTC
CSVSEGYEQYF
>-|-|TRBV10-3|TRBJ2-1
TGTGCCATCAGTCCCCGGGGCAATGAGCAGTTCTTC
CAISPRGNEQFF
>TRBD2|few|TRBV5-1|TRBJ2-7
TGCGCCAGCAGCCCCGGAAGGGGAGCGGGGGGATCCTACGAGCAGTACTTC
CASSPGRGAGGSYEQYF
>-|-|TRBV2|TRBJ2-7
TGTGCCAGCACAGCAGGGACACGTTCCAGAACCTACGAGCAGTACTTC
CASTAGTRSRTYEQYF
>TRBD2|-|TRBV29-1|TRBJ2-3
TGCAGCGTGCTAGCGGGAAACGGGGATACGCAGTATTTT
CSVLAGNGDTQYF
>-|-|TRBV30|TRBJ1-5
TGTGCCTGGAGTGTAGGGAGAACTCAGCCCCAGCATTTT
CAWSVGRTQPQHF
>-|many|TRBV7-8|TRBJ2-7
TGTGCCAGCAGCTTAGGGGTAGGTCCCTACGAGCAGTACTTC
CASSLGVGPYEQYF
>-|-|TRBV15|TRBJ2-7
TGTGCCACCAGCAGTCCTGGCACAACCTACGAGCAGTACTTC
CATSSPGTTYEQYF
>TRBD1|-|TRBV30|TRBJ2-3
TGTGCCTGGAACACAGGGGTTCCTAGCACAGATACGCAGTATTTT
CAWNTGVPSTDTQYF
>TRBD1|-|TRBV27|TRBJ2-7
TGTGCCAGCAGTTTCGGGACAGGCTCATACGAGCAGTACTTC
CASSFGTGSYEQYF
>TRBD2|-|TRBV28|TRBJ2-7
TGTGCCAGCAGTTTATATCGGCTAGCGGGTAACCCCTACGAGCAGTACTTC
CASSLYRLAGNPYEQYF
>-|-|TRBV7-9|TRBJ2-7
TGTGCCAGCAGTTCCCTCTCCCACGAGCAGTACTTC
CASSSLSHEQYF
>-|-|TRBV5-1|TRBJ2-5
TGCGCCTGCAGCTTTGGGATAACGTCGGACCAAGAGACCCAGTACTTC
CACSFGITSDQETQYF
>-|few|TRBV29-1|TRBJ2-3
TGCAGCGTTCCGGGTGGTGGCTATGGCCCAGATACGCAGTATTTT
CSVPGGGYGPDTQYF
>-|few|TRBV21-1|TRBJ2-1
TGTGCCAGCAGCAAAAATGAGACACCCCGGGGGGACAATGAGCAGTTCTTC
CASSKNETPRGDNEQFF
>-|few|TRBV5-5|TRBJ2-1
TGTGCCAGCAGCTTGGCCACTGGGGGCTACCAAAACAATGAGCAGTTCTTC
CASSLATGGYQNNEQFF
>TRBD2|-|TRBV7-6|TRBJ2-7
TGTGCCAGCAGCCCTGGACTAGTCAACGAGCAGTACTTC
CASSPGLVNEQYF
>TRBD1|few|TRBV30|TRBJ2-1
TGTGCCTGGAGCCCACCCGACAGGGGGTCCTACAATGAGCAGTTCTTC
CAWSPPDRGSYNEQFF
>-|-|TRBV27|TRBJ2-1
TGTGCCAGCAGTCCTGGGCGGGGTGAGCAGTTCTTC
CASSPGRGEQFF